The source of this T cell receptor beta chain is a study of Ad26.COV2.S vaccination and SARS-CoV-2 variants. Whole-study findings and limits: People who got the vaccine or the placebo had similar non-spike TCR breadth.

CDR3 length: 14 amino acids. CDR1 and CDR2 (germline): LGHNT, FRNRAP. The V end was cut by 7 bases, the J end by 0 bases, with 13 bases between. The treatment denotes: some 20 received Ad26.COV2.S at low or high dose, single or two shots; roughly 5 received placebo; per-sample allocation not given. Day 63 after the first vaccine or placebo injection was the time point for sampling. Clones were sequenced by immunoSEQ multiplex PCR, and TCRdb holds only the in-frame ones, with some missing. The sample gives over 300,000 clones, about four fifths of which show up once; just under 7.5% is in the top ten. To note about this clone: The antigen is not known.

The source of this sequence is a person aged 18-65 years who received the Ad26.COV2.S COVID-19 vaccine or a placebo. The rearrangement uses TRBV12-5 and TRBJ2-7; possibly TRBD1 or TRBD2 for D (6 bases each). The sequencing here drew on peripheral blood, taken in a trial of Ad26.COV2.S vaccine versus placebo. The CDR3 bases are TGTGCTAGTGAACAGGGAGGTTTCTCCTACGAGCAGTACTTC. This codes for CASEQGGFSYEQYF.